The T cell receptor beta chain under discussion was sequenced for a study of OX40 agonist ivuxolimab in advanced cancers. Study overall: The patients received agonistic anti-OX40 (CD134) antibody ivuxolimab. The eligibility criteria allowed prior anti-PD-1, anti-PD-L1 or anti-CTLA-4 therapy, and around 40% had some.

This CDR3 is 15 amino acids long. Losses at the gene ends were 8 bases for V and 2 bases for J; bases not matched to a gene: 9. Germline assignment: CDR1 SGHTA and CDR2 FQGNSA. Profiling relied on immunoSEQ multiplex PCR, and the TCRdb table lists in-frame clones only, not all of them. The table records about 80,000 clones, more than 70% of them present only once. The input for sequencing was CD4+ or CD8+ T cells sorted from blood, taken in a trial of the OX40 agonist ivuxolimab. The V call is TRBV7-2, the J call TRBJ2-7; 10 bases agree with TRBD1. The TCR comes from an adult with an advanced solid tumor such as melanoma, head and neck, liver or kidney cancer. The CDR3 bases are TGTGCCAGCCAATGGGACAGGGGAGGCACCTACGAGCAGTACTTC. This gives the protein CASQWDRGGTYEQYF. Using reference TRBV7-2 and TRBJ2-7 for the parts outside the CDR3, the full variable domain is GAGVSQSPSNKVTEKGKDVELRCDPISGHTALYWYRQSLGQGLEFLIYFQGNSAPDKSGLPSDRFSAERTGGSVSTLTIQRTQQEDSAVYLCASQWDRGGTYEQYFGPGTRLTVT.